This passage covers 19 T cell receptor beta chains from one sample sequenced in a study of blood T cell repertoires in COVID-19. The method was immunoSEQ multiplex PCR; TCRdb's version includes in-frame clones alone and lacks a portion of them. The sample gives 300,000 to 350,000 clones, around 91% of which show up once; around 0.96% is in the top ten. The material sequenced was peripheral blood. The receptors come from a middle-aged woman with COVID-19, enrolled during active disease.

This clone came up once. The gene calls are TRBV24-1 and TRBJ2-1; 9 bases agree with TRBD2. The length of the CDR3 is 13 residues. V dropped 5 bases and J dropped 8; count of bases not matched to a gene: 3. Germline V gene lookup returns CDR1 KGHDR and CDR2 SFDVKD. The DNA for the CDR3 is TGTGCCACCAGTGTCACTAGCGGGCATGAGCAGTTCTTC. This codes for CATSVTSGHEQFF.

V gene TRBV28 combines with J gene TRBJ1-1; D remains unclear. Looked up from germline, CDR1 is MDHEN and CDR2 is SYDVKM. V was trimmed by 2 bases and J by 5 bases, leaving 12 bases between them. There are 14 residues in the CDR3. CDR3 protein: CASSLGPRVTEAFF. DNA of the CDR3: TGTGCCAGCAGTTTAGGCCCTCGGGTAACTGAAGCTTTCTTT. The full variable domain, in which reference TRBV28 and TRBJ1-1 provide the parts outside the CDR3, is DVKVTQSSRYLVKRTGEKVFLECVQDMDHENMFWYRQDPGLGLRLIYFSYDVKMKEKGDIPEGYSVSREKKERFSLILESASTNQTSMYLCASSLGPRVTEAFFGQGTRLTVV.

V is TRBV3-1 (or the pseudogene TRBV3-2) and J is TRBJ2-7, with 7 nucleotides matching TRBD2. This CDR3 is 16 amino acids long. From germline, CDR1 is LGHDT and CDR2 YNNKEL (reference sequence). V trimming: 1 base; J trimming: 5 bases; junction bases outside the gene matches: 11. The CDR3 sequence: CASSQVWGAGRHEQYF. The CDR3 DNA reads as TGTGCCAGCAGCCAAGTCTGGGGAGCGGGGAGGCACGAGCAGTACTTC.

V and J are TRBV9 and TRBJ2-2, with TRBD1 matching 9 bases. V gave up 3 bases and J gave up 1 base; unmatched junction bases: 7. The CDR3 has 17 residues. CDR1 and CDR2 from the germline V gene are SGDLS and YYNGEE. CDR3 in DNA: TGTGCCAGCAGCGACAGGGGGCGCGCTCTGAACACCGGGGAGCTGTTTTTT. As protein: CASSDRGRALNTGELFF.

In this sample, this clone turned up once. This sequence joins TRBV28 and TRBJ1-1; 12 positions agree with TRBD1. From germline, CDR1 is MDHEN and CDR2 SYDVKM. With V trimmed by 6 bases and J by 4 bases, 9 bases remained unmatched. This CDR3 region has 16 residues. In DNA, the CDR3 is TGTGCCAGCAGGGGGACAGGGGGCTTAAGTACCACTGAAGCTTTCTTT. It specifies CASRGTGGLSTTEAFF.

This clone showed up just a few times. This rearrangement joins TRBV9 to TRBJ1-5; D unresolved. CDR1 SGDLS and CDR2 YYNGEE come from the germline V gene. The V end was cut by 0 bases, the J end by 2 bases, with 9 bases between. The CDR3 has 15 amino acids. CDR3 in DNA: TGTGCCAGCAGCGTAGCGCCAGGTGGCAATCAGCCCCAGCATTTT. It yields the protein CASSVAPGGNQPQHF. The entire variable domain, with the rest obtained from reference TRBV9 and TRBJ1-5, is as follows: DSGVTQTPKHLITATGQRVTLRCSPRSGDLSVYWYQQSLDQGLQFLIQYYNGEERAKGNILERFSAQQFPDLHSELNLSSLELGDSALYFCASSVAPGGNQPQHFGDGTRLSIL.

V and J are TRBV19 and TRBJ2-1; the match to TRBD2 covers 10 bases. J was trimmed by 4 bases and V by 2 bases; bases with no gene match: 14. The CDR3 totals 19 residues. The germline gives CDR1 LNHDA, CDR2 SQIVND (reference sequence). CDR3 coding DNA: TGTGCCAGTAGTATACCGGGATCTAGCGGGAGAAGGAGGTACAATGAGCAGTTCTTC. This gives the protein CASSIPGSSGRRRYNEQFF.

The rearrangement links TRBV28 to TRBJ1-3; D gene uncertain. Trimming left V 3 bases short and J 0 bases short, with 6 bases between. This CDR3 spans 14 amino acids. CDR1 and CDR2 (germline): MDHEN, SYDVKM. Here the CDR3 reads CASSFGFSGNTIYF. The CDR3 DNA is TGTGCCAGCAGTTTCGGGTTCTCTGGAAACACCATATATTTT.

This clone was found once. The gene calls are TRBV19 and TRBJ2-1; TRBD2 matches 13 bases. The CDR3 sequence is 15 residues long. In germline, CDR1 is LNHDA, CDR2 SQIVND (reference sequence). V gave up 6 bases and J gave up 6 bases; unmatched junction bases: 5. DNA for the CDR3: TGTGCCAGTAGGATGACTAGCGGGAGGTCCAATGAGCAGTTCTTC. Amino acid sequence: CASRMTSGRSNEQFF.

The CDR3 is CASSLASGSSYEQYF. CDR3 DNA sequence: TGCGCCAGCAGCTTAGCTAGCGGGAGCTCCTACGAGCAGTACTTC. J is TRBJ2-7 and V is TRBV5-1; 10 nucleotides agree with TRBD2. The ends lost 2 bases at V and 0 bases at J; junction bases unmatched: 2. The length of the CDR3 is 15 residues. CDR1 SGHRS and CDR2 YFSETQ come from the germline V gene.

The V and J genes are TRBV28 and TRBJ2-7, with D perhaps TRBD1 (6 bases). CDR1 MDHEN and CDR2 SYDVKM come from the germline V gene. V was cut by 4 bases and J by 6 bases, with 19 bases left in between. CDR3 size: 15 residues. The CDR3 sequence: CASSSPYGQSREQYF. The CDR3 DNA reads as TGTGCCAGCAGTTCTCCTTACGGACAGTCGCGCGAGCAGTACTTC.

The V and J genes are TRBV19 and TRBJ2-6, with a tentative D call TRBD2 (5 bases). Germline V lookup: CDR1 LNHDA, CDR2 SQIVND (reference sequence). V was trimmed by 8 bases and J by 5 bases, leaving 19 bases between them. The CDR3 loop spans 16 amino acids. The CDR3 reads CASSDWRGLRANVLTF. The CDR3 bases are TGTGCCAGTTCCGACTGGCGCGGGTTAAGGGCCAACGTCCTGACTTTC.

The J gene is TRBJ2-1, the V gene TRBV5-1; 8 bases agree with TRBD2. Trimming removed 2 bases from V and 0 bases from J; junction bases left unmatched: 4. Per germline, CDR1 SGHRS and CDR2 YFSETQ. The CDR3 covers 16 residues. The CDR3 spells CASSFRGTSSYNEQFF. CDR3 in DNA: TGCGCCAGCAGCTTTAGAGGGACTAGCTCCTACAATGAGCAGTTCTTC.

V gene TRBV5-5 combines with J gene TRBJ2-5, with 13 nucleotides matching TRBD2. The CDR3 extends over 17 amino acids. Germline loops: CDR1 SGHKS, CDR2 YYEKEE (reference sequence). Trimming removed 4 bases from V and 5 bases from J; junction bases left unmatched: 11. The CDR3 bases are TGTGCCAGCAGCCCCCAACTAGCGGGGGGGTTGTCGGAGACCCAGTACTTC. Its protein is CASSPQLAGGLSETQYF.

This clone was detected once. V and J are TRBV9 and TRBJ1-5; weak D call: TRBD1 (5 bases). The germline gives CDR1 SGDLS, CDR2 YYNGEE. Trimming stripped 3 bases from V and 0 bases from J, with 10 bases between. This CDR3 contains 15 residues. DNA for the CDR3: TGTGCCAGCAGCGAAGGGGCTTATAGCAATCAGCCCCAGCATTTT. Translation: CASSEGAYSNQPQHF. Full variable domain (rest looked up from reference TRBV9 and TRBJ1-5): DSGVTQTPKHLITATGQRVTLRCSPRSGDLSVYWYQQSLDQGLQFLIQYYNGEERAKGNILERFSAQQFPDLHSELNLSSLELGDSALYFCASSEGAYSNQPQHFGDGTRLSIL.

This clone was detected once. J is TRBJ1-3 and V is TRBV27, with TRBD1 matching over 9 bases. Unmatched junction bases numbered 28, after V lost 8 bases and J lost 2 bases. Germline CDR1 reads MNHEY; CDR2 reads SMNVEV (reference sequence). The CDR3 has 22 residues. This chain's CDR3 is CASSFSRLGGQGLSTAGNTIYF. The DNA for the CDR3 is TGTGCCAGCTCCTTTAGCCGGCTTGGGGGACAGGGTCTATCAACGGCTGGAAACACCATATATTTT.

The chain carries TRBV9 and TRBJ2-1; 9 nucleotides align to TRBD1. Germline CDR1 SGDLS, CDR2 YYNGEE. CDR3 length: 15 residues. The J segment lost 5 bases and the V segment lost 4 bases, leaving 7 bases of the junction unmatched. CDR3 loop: CASSLAGQGHNEQFF. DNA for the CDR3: TGTGCCAGCAGCCTGGCGGGACAGGGACACAATGAGCAGTTCTTC. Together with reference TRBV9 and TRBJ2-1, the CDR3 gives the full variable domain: DSGVTQTPKHLITATGQRVTLRCSPRSGDLSVYWYQQSLDQGLQFLIQYYNGEERAKGNILERFSAQQFPDLHSELNLSSLELGDSALYFCASSLAGQGHNEQFFGPGTRLTVL.

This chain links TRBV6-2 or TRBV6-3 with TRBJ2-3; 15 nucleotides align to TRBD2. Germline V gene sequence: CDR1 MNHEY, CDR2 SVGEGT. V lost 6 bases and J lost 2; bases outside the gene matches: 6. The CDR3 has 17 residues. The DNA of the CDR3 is TGTGCCAGCAGCCGGACTAGCGGGGGGGTTACCACAGATACGCAGTATTTT. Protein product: CASSRTSGGVTTDTQYF.

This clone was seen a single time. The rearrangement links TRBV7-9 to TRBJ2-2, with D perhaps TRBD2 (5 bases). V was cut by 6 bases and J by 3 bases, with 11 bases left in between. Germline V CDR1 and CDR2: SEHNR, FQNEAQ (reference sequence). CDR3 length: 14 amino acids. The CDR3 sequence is CASRSGRDTGELFF. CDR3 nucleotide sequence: TGTGCCAGCAGGAGCGGACGGGACACCGGGGAGCTGTTTTTT.